Described below is a single T cell receptor beta chain sequence and its context. This sample is drawn from a study of CD8+ T cells in alopecia areata. RNA, once extracted, was reverse transcribed into cDNA for use as the sequencing template. TCRdb keeps only in-frame clones here, not all; method: immunoSEQ multiplex PCR. The sample carries tens of thousands of clones, more than 90% recorded once. Treatment described: oral pan-JAK inhibitor, 5-10 mg twice daily. The CDR3 has 14 amino acids. V shed 4 bases and J shed 0 bases, with 9 bases lying between them. CDR1 and CDR2 from the germline V gene are SGHAT and FQNNGV.

The source was CD8+ T cells sorted from blood, collected at week 24, from a patient treated with tofacitinib. The sequence was obtained from a human donor with alopecia areata. The J gene is TRBJ2-5, the V gene TRBV11-2; no definite D call. CDR3 nucleotide sequence: TGTGCCAGCAGCTCCTACAAAGACCAAGAGACCCAGTACTTC. This codes for CASSSYKDQETQYF.